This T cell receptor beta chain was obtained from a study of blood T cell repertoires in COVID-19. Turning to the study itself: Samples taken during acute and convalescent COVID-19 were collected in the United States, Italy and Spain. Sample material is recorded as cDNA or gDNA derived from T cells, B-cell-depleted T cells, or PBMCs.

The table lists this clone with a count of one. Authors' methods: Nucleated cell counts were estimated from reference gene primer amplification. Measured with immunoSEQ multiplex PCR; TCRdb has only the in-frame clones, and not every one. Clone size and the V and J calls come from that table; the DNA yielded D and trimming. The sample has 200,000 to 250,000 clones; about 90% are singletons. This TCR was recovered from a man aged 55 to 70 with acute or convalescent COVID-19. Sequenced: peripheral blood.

In DNA, the CDR3 is TGTGCCAGCAGCTTAAACAGAGCCGATACGCAGTATTTT. Its translation is CASSLNRADTQYF. V usage is TRBV7-3 and J usage is TRBJ2-3; D unresolved. This CDR3 spans 13 amino acids. V was cut by 1 base and J by 6 bases, with 8 bases left in between. CDR1 is SGHTA and CDR2 is FQGTGA in the germline V gene.